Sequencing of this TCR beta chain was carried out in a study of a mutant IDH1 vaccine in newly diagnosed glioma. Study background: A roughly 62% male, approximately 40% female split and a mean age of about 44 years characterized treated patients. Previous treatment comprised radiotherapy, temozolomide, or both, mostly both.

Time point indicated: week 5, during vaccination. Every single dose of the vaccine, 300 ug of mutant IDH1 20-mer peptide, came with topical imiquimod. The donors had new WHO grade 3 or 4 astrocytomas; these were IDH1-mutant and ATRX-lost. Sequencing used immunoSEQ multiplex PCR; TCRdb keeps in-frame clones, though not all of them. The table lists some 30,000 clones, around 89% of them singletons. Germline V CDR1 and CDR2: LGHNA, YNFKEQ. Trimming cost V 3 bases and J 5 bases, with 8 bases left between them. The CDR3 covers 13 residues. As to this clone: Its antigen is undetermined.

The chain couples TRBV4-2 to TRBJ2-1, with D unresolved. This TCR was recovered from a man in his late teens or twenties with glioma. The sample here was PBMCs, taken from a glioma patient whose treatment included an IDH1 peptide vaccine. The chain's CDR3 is CASSQVVDNEQFF. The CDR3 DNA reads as TGTGCCAGCAGCCAGGTGGTGGACAATGAGCAGTTCTTC.